This T cell receptor (beta chain) stems from a study of blood T cell repertoires in COVID-19. Trimming at V came to 5 bases and at J to 0 bases, leaving 7 bases not matched to a gene. The CDR3 loop spans 17 amino acids. Germline CDR1 reads SEHNR; CDR2 reads FQNEAQ (reference sequence). Here immunoSEQ multiplex PCR was the method, and the copy in TCRdb shows in-frame clones only, minus some. The profile shows 85,000 to 95,000 clones, more than 70% of them singletons. The chain couples TRBV7-9 to TRBJ1-3; 10 bases are shared with TRBD1. The source of this sequence is a human donor with acute or convalescent COVID-19. The donor label of this sample is uncertain. The sequenced sample consisted of peripheral blood. Written as DNA, the CDR3 is TGTGCCAGCAGCCCGCACCGACAGGGGGCCTCTGGAAACACCATATATTTT. Its protein is CASSPHRQGASGNTIYF.